Described below is a single TCR beta chain sequence and its context. V shed 0 bases and J shed 5 bases, with 11 bases lying between them. Germline CDR1 is LNHNV and CDR2 is YYDKDF (reference sequence). The CDR3 spans 14 residues. This specimen comes from a study of blood T cell repertoires in COVID-19. Study overall: The study drew acute and convalescent COVID-19 samples from the United States, Italy and Spain. T cells, B-cell-depleted T cells, or PBMCs provided the cDNA or gDNA that served as material.

In the source study's methods: Cell counts per sample came from amplifying reference gene primers. TCRdb keeps only in-frame clones here, not all; method: immunoSEQ multiplex PCR. The V and J calls and the clone size are those of that table, but D and trimming were determined from the DNA. This table has 240,000 or so clones, nearly 90% appearing once. The chain employs TRBV15 and TRBJ2-7; tentatively, D is TRBD1 (6 bases). The origin of this receptor is a woman aged 25 to 39 with acute or convalescent COVID-19. The sample taken for sequencing was peripheral blood. The CDR3 DNA sequence: TGTGCCACCAGCAGAGATCCGACAGGCAACGAGCAGTACTTC. Translating gives CATSRDPTGNEQYF.